A selection of T cell receptor beta chains follows, all from one sample in a study of cytomegalovirus exposure and HLA in healthy donors. Libraries were prepared by immunoSEQ multiplex PCR; TCRdb keeps only in-frame clonotypes and omits some of them. The sample includes some 180,000 clones, around nine tenths seen only once; the top ten take about 7.7%. The sequenced sample consisted of PBMCs. The source is a man aged 25 to 40 in good health and CMV-seropositive. CDR3s include the opening cysteine and the closing phenylalanine or tryptophan. D genes are given only for firm matches. Only part of the rows carry a size: once, few, many, or a class if the clone is expanded.

D: -
V: TRBV9
length: 15
size: -
J: TRBJ1-1
CDR3: CASSVALSGNTEAFF
DNA: TGTGCCAGCAGCGTAGCTTTAAGTGGGAACACTGAAGCTTTCTTT

D: -
V: TRBV19
length: 11
size: -
J: TRBJ2-7
CDR3: CASSNSYEQYF
DNA: TGTGCCAGTAGTAACTCCTACGAGCAGTACTTC

D: TRBD1
V: TRBV10-1
length: 16
size: -
J: TRBJ2-3
CDR3: CASSDPPGQGADTQYF
DNA: TGCGCCAGCAGTGACCCCCCGGGACAGGGGGCAGATACGCAGTATTTT

D: -
V: TRBV9
length: 14
size: -
J: TRBJ2-1
CDR3: CASSALSSYNEQFF
DNA: TGTGCCAGCAGCGCCCTGAGCTCCTACAATGAGCAGTTCTTC

D: -
V: TRBV2
length: 14
size: -
J: TRBJ2-3
CDR3: CASTRTALTDTQYF
DNA: TGTGCCAGCACTCGGACCGCGCTCACAGATACGCAGTATTTT

D: -
V: TRBV2
length: 14
size: -
J: TRBJ2-2
CDR3: CASSGQIGTGELFF
DNA: TGTGCCAGCAGTGGACAGATTGGCACCGGGGAGCTGTTTTTT

D: TRBD1
V: TRBV23-1
length: 16
size: -
J: TRBJ2-1
CDR3: CASDCRGDRGINEQFF
DNA: TGCGCCAGCGACTGCCGGGGGGACAGGGGGATTAATGAGCAGTTCTTC

D: TRBD1
V: TRBV18
length: 13
size: -
J: TRBJ2-7
CDR3: CASSAGQAYEQYF
DNA: TGTGCCAGCTCAGCGGGACAGGCCTACGAGCAGTACTTC

D: TRBD2
V: TRBV28
length: 14
size: -
J: TRBJ2-7
CDR3: CASGGLAGSYEQYF
DNA: TGTGCCAGCGGAGGACTAGCGGGGAGCTACGAGCAGTACTTC

D: -
V: TRBV4-2
length: 16
size: -
J: TRBJ1-2
CDR3: CASSQDLRAGLYGYTF
DNA: TGTGCCAGCAGCCAAGATCTCCGGGCGGGCCTCTATGGCTACACCTTC

D: -
V: TRBV20-1
length: 11
size: -
J: TRBJ2-1
CDR3: CSASSRDGQFF
DNA: TGCAGTGCTAGTTCCAGGGACGGGCAGTTCTTC

D: TRBD1
V: TRBV6-5
length: 15
size: -
J: TRBJ1-5
CDR3: CASSYSIQGDQPQHF
DNA: TGTGCCAGCAGTTACTCGATACAGGGGGATCAGCCCCAGCATTTT

D: -
V: TRBV7-2
length: 15
size: -
J: TRBJ1-3
CDR3: CASSFGGNTGNTIYF
DNA: TGTGCCAGCAGCTTTGGGGGGAATACTGGAAACACCATATATTTT

D: -
V: TRBV5-6
length: 12
size: -
J: TRBJ1-1
CDR3: CASSLSLSGAFF
DNA: TGTGCCAGCAGCTTGTCACTCTCGGGAGCTTTCTTT

D: TRBD2
V: TRBV11-3
length: 15
size: -
J: TRBJ2-2
CDR3: CASSFQRGDTGELFF
DNA: TGTGCCAGCAGCTTTCAGCGGGGAGACACCGGGGAGCTGTTTTTT

D: -
V: TRBV5-1
length: 17
size: once
J: TRBJ2-1
CDR3: CASSITIDWSSYNEQFF
DNA: TGCGCCAGCAGCATCACAATCGACTGGAGCTCCTACAATGAGCAGTTCTTC

D: -
V: TRBV7-9
length: 14
size: few
J: TRBJ1-3
CDR3: CASSPRTGGNTIYF
DNA: TGTGCCAGCAGCCCGCGGACCGGGGGAAACACCATATATTTT

D: -
V: TRBV28
length: 11
size: once
J: TRBJ2-3
CDR3: CASTRADTQYF
DNA: TGTGCCAGCACCAGGGCAGATACGCAGTATTTT

D: -
V: TRBV5-4
length: 14
size: -
J: TRBJ1-1
CDR3: CASRQWLGNTEAFF
DNA: TGTGCCAGCAGACAATGGTTGGGTAACACTGAAGCTTTCTTT

D: TRBD1
V: TRBV6-1
length: 15
size: -
J: TRBJ2-7
CDR3: CASSGGQGGTYEQYF
DNA: TGTGCCAGCAGTGGGGGACAGGGGGGTACCTACGAGCAGTACTTC

D: -
V: TRBV28
length: 13
size: -
J: TRBJ1-2
CDR3: CASTSPSNYGYTF
DNA: TGTGCCAGCACCTCACCGTCTAACTATGGCTACACCTTC

D: -
V: TRBV18
length: 12
size: -
J: TRBJ2-7
CDR3: CASSLPPYEQYF
DNA: TGTGCCAGCTCACTCCCCCCCTACGAGCAGTACTTC

D: TRBD2
V: TRBV13
length: 12
size: -
J: TRBJ2-1
CDR3: CASSHLSGRPFF
DNA: TGTGCCAGCAGCCACCTGAGCGGGAGACCGTTCTTC

D: -
V: TRBV5-1
length: 15
size: once
J: TRBJ2-3
CDR3: CASSLGLGTTDTQYF
DNA: TGCGCCAGCAGCTTGGGGCTAGGGACCACAGATACGCAGTATTTT

D: -
V: TRBV29-1
length: 18
size: -
J: TRBJ2-3
CDR3: CSVEDLGLPLYPTDTQYF
DNA: TGCAGCGTTGAAGATCTTGGGTTACCCCTCTACCCCACAGATACGCAGTATTTT

D: -
V: TRBV2
length: 15
size: once
J: TRBJ2-1
CDR3: CASSSRVIAVNEQFF
DNA: TGTGCCAGCAGCTCAAGGGTCATAGCGGTCAATGAGCAGTTCTTC

D: TRBD1
V: TRBV6-6
length: 15
size: -
J: TRBJ2-7
CDR3: CASSTGGTAPYEQYF
DNA: TGTGCCAGCAGTACAGGGGGGACAGCCCCCTACGAGCAGTACTTC

D: -
V: TRBV6-4
length: 16
size: -
J: TRBJ2-1
CDR3: CASSDSRGTINNEQFF
DNA: TGTGCCAGCAGTGACTCGCGTGGGACAATCAACAATGAGCAGTTCTTC

D: -
V: TRBV5-1
length: 12
size: -
J: TRBJ1-2
CDR3: CASSPGEYGYTF
DNA: TGCGCCAGCAGCCCTGGAGAATATGGCTACACCTTC

D: TRBD2
V: TRBV19
length: 17
size: -
J: TRBJ2-7
CDR3: CASSIALRTSGTYEQYF
DNA: TGTGCCAGTAGTATAGCCCTTCGGACTAGCGGGACCTACGAGCAGTACTTC

D: -
V: TRBV27
length: 14
size: -
J: TRBJ1-1
CDR3: CASSPLRGNTEAFF
DNA: TGTGCCAGCAGCCCCCTCCGGGGGAACACTGAAGCTTTCTTT

D: -
V: TRBV14
length: 17
size: few
J: TRBJ1-3
CDR3: CASSQRSRRGDLDTIYF
DNA: TGTGCCAGCAGCCAAAGGTCCAGACGCGGGGACCTGGACACCATATATTTT

D: TRBD1
V: TRBV6-1
length: 16
size: once
J: TRBJ2-7
CDR3: CASSDTQGGLPHEQYF
DNA: TGTGCCAGCAGTGATACACAGGGGGGTCTCCCCCACGAGCAGTACTTC

D: -
V: TRBV7-9
length: 15
size: -
J: TRBJ2-5
CDR3: CASTRREGRSETQYF
DNA: TGTGCCAGCACTCGCAGAGAGGGCAGAAGCGAGACCCAGTACTTC

D: -
V: TRBV6-5
length: 14
size: -
J: TRBJ1-2
CDR3: CASSTHGGVYGYTF
DNA: TGTGCCAGCAGCACCCACGGGGGCGTCTATGGCTACACCTTC

D: TRBD2
V: TRBV27
length: 16
size: -
J: TRBJ2-1
CDR3: CASSSVTSGSIDEQFF
DNA: TGTGCCAGCAGTTCCGTCACTAGCGGGAGTATCGATGAGCAGTTCTTC

D: -
V: TRBV5-1
length: 15
size: -
J: TRBJ1-2
CDR3: CASSLVNPGSEGYTF
DNA: TGCGCCAGCAGCTTGGTAAATCCCGGAAGCGAGGGCTACACCTTC

D: -
V: TRBV5-1
length: 15
size: -
J: TRBJ2-3
CDR3: CASSLRGATPDTQYF
DNA: TGCGCCAGCAGCTTGCGGGGAGCCACCCCCGATACGCAGTATTTT

D: -
V: TRBV12-2
length: 20
size: -
J: TRBJ1-2
CDR3: CASRRDSPPGTPGEGYGYTF
DNA: TGTGCAAGTCGCCGAGATTCGCCCCCGGGAACGCCAGGGGAAGGTTATGGCTACACCTTC

D: -
V: TRBV5-1
length: 15
size: -
J: TRBJ1-3
CDR3: CASSLEGGFGNTIYF
DNA: TGCGCCAGCAGCTTGGAGGGAGGGTTTGGAAACACCATATATTTT

D: TRBD1
V: TRBV6-6
length: 16
size: few
J: TRBJ2-7
CDR3: CASNKFRGPYVYEQYF
DNA: TGTGCCAGCAACAAATTCAGGGGGCCCTACGTCTACGAGCAGTACTTC

D: -
V: TRBV7-3
length: 14
size: -
J: TRBJ2-5
CDR3: CASSEGNGQETQYF
DNA: TGTGCCAGCAGCGAAGGGAATGGGCAAGAGACCCAGTACTTC

D: -
V: TRBV23-1
length: 14
size: -
J: TRBJ1-1
CDR3: CASSQGGRVTEAFF
DNA: TGCGCCAGCAGTCAAGGGGGGCGCGTCACTGAAGCTTTCTTT

D: TRBD1
V: TRBV27
length: 13
size: -
J: TRBJ1-1
CDR3: CASSPIDRVEAFF
DNA: TGTGCCAGCAGTCCCATCGACAGGGTCGAAGCTTTCTTT

D: -
V: TRBV30
length: 13
size: -
J: TRBJ1-4
CDR3: CAYGRRRDEKLFF
DNA: TGTGCTTATGGACGCCGGAGGGATGAAAAACTGTTTTTT

D: -
V: TRBV6-1
length: 14
size: -
J: TRBJ1-6
CDR3: CASSSLQGGSPLHF
DNA: TGTGCCAGCAGTTCGCTACAGGGCGGTTCACCCCTCCACTTT

D: -
V: TRBV5-1
length: 14
size: -
J: TRBJ2-1
CDR3: CASSTDWAGNEQFF
DNA: TGCGCCAGCAGCACGGACTGGGCGGGAAATGAGCAGTTCTTC

D: -
V: TRBV25-1
length: 14
size: -
J: TRBJ2-5
CDR3: CASSASRGEETQYF
DNA: TGTGCCAGCAGTGCCTCGCGGGGTGAAGAGACCCAGTACTTC

D: TRBD1
V: TRBV4-3
length: 18
size: -
J: TRBJ2-7
CDR3: CASSQDASSGQGAYEQYF
DNA: TGCGCCAGCAGCCAAGACGCCTCTTCAGGACAGGGGGCCTACGAGCAGTACTTC

D: -
V: TRBV7-8
length: 15
size: -
J: TRBJ1-5
CDR3: CASSSSRGGNQPQHF
DNA: TGTGCCAGCAGCTCATCCAGGGGTGGCAATCAGCCCCAGCATTTT

D: TRBD2
V: TRBV9
length: 17
size: -
J: TRBJ2-3
CDR3: CASSVGGRRPHTDTQYF
DNA: TGTGCCAGCAGCGTAGGCGGGAGGAGGCCCCACACAGATACGCAGTATTTT

D: -
V: TRBV2
length: 15
size: -
J: TRBJ1-2
CDR3: CASRAGATNNYGYTF
DNA: TGTGCCAGCAGAGCAGGGGCCACGAATAACTATGGCTACACCTTC

D: -
V: TRBV30
length: 13
size: -
J: TRBJ1-1
CDR3: CAWSATGNTEAFF
DNA: TGTGCCTGGAGCGCGACAGGGAACACTGAAGCTTTCTTT

D: -
V: TRBV28
length: 13
size: -
J: TRBJ2-3
CDR3: CASSPTTSGTQYF
DNA: TGTGCCAGCAGTCCGACTACCTCCGGTACGCAGTATTTT

D: TRBD2
V: TRBV5-4
length: 15
size: -
J: TRBJ2-5
CDR3: CASSMRAGAKETQYF
DNA: TGTGCCAGCAGCATGAGAGCGGGAGCGAAAGAGACCCAGTACTTC

D: TRBD1
V: TRBV5-1
length: 17
size: once
J: TRBJ2-1
CDR3: CASSRVMGTASDNEQFF
DNA: TGCGCCAGCAGCCGCGTAATGGGGACAGCCTCGGACAATGAGCAGTTCTTC